This TCR beta chain stems from a study of blood T cell repertoires in COVID-19. Whole-study context: Acute and convalescent COVID-19 specimens originated in the United States, Italy and Spain. The analysed material was cDNA or gDNA that came from T cells, B-cell-depleted T cells, or PBMCs.

The ends were cut back, 3 bases at V and 2 bases at J, with 18 bases in the middle. The CDR3 has 17 amino acids. Study processing details: Reference gene primer amplification gave nucleated cell count estimates. Profiled with immunoSEQ multiplex PCR; TCRdb holds only in-frame clones, not every one. V and J calls and clone size are copied from that table; D and trimming were computed from the DNA. The table shows 380,000 or so clones, with approximately 88% occurring only once. Study members were between roughly 18 and 100 years old and lived in some 22 US regions. The genes are TRBV5-3 and TRBJ2-1, with D possibly TRBD2 on 6 matching bases. TRBV5-3 is an ORF, and what it does is uncertain. This TCR was sampled from a woman between 35 and 50 years old with acute COVID-19. Specimen: PBMCs or T cells enriched from blood (not recorded which). Written as DNA, the CDR3 is TGTGCCAGAAGCTGCAACGGGACTTTTTTCCCCTACAATGAGCAGTTCTTC. This gives the protein CARSCNGTFFPYNEQFF.